These 23 T cell receptor beta chains were all obtained from the same sample, sequenced in a study of blood T cells in healthy people across ages. A second 7 to 11 cycle PCR used barcoded and J-beta primers. TCRdb analysed the 5' RACE reads with MiXCR anew, one entry per CDR3 protein. The sample has about 750,000 distinct CDR3 sequences, less than 70% seen once. The sample consisted of blood. These receptors came from a man older than 75 in good health.

The rearrangement links TRBV5-6 to TRBJ2-1; no definite D call. V was pared by 6 bases and J by 10 bases, with 17 bases between. CDR3 length: 13 residues. Germline V CDR1 and CDR2: SGHDT, YYEEEE. CDR3 in amino acids: CASNFRINQEQFF. CDR3 coding DNA: TGTGCCAGCAACTTTAGGATTAACCAGGAGCAGTTCTTC.

J is TRBJ1-3 and V is TRBV18; tentative D call: TRBD1 (5 bases). The germline V and J ends were trimmed by 3 bases and 8 bases, with 11 bases remaining between them. The CDR3 loop spans 13 amino acids. Germline V gene sequence: CDR1 KGHSH, CDR2 LQKENI. The CDR3 DNA follows: TGTGCCAGCTCACCCAGGGCGGCAGACACCATATATTTT. Protein sequence: CASSPRAADTIYF.

This clonotype was seen only a few times. This chain links TRBV9 with TRBJ2-4; maybe TRBD1 (5 bases). Germline V lookup: CDR1 SGDLS, CDR2 YYNGEE. V shed 1 base and J shed 6 bases, with 17 bases lying between them. The CDR3 loop spans 16 amino acids. CDR3 in amino acids: CASSVQARGFGNIQYF. CDR3 nucleotide sequence: TGTGCCAGCAGCGTACAGGCTAGGGGATTTGGAAACATTCAGTACTTC.

This clonotype has a handful of counts. This chain connects TRBV29-1 to TRBJ2-1; no reliable D call. Germline loops: CDR1 SQVTM, CDR2 ANQGSEA. The V end was cut by 0 bases, the J end by 9 bases, with 6 bases between. CDR3 length: 11 amino acids. The CDR3 DNA sequence: TGCAGCGTTGAAGAGGGAACTGAGCAGTTCTTC. Amino acids: CSVEEGTEQFF.

This chain joins TRBV12-3 or TRBV12-4 and TRBJ2-6, with 7 nucleotides matching TRBD1. This CDR3 region has 15 residues. The junction had 4 bases not matched to a gene; V was cut back by 6 bases and J by 2 bases. The CDR3 is CASRSRGTGANVLTF. DNA for the CDR3: TGTGCCAGCAGGTCCAGGGGGACTGGGGCCAACGTCCTGACTTTC.

The rearrangement joins TRBV5-6 to TRBJ2-2; D not resolved. From germline, CDR1 is SGHDT and CDR2 YYEEEE. The germline V and J ends were trimmed by 4 bases and 5 bases, with 9 bases remaining between them. CDR3 length: 13 residues. DNA for the CDR3: TGTGCCAGCAGCCCTGATTATACCGGGGAGCTGTTTTTT. Amino acid sequence: CASSPDYTGELFF. Full variable domain (rest looked up from reference TRBV5-6 and TRBJ2-2): DAGVTQSPTHLIKTRGQQVTLRCSPKSGHDTVSWYQQALGQGPQFIFQYYEEEERQRGNFPDRFSGHQFPNYSSELNVNALLLGDSALYLCASSPDYTGELFFGEGSRLTVL.

The J gene is TRBJ2-5, the V gene TRBV30; the D is unclear. The CDR3 spans 14 residues. Germline assignment: CDR1 GTSNPN and CDR2 SVGIG (reference sequence). With 1 base removed from V and 2 bases from J, the gap between germline ends came to 11 bases. The CDR3 region is CAWSARRRQETQYF. CDR3 sequence (DNA): TGTGCCTGGAGTGCACGGCGTAGGCAAGAGACCCAGTACTTC. The whole variable domain, remainder taken from reference TRBV30 and TRBJ2-5, is SQTIHQWPATLVQPVGSPLSLECTVEGTSNPNLYWYRQAAGRGLQLLFYSVGIGQISSEVPQNLSASRPQDRQFILSSKKLLLSDSGFYLCAWSARRRQETQYFGPGTRLLVL.

The CDR3 nucleotides read TGTGCCAGCCGGAGGGGGACAGGGTCCGACAATGAGCAGTTCTTC. Translation: CASRRGTGSDNEQFF. The rearrangement links TRBV27 to TRBJ2-1; 9 bases fit TRBD1. Germline trimming cut 8 bases from V and 5 bases from J; bases unmatched to any gene: 10. CDR1 and CDR2 (germline): MNHEY, SMNVEV (reference sequence). This CDR3 contains 15 residues.

The chain has TRBV7-3 and TRBJ2-1; 9 nucleotides line up with TRBD2. The V segment lost 4 bases and the J segment 3 bases; nucleotides outside the gene matches: 4. The CDR3 runs to 15 residues. CDR1 is SGHTA and CDR2 is FQGTGA in the germline V gene. CDR3 protein: CASSSPLAGYNEQFF. CDR3 in DNA: TGTGCCAGCAGCTCCCCACTAGCGGGCTACAATGAGCAGTTCTTC.

This clonotype appeared a few times. CDR3 loop: CSARGSGTGALSNQPQHF. CDR3 coding DNA: TGCAGTGCTAGAGGCTCCGGGACAGGAGCCTTAAGCAATCAGCCCCAGCATTTT. The chain combines TRBV20-1 with TRBJ1-5; 8 nucleotides agree with TRBD1. The trim removed 1 base at V and 1 base at J, leaving 12 bases unmatched. The CDR3 is 18 residues long. Germline-derived CDR1 and CDR2 are DFQATT and SNEGSKA (reference sequence).

The V call is TRBV16, the J call TRBJ1-5, with D unclear. CDR3 size: 13 residues. Between the trimmed V and J ends, which lost 5 bases and 2 bases, there was a span of 7 bases. Looked up from germline, CDR1 is KGHSY and CDR2 is FQNENV. CDR3 bases: TGTGCCAGCAGCGAGTTCCGCAATCAGCCCCAGCATTTT. Translation gives CASSEFRNQPQHF.

The chain employs TRBV29-1 and TRBJ2-1; D uncertain. The CDR3 covers 12 residues. The germline V and J ends were trimmed by 6 bases and 5 bases, with 11 bases remaining between them. From germline, CDR1 is SQVTM and CDR2 ANQGSEA. The CDR3 nucleotides are TGCAGCGTAGATCTCCGGAACAATGAGCAGTTCTTC. This gives the protein CSVDLRNNEQFF.

The CDR3 region has the DNA TGTGCTAGTGGTTTGCTCACTCTAGCGGGAGAGCACAGATACGCGTATTTT. Its protein product is CASGLLTLAGEHRYAYF. The V call is TRBV12-5, the J call TRBJ2-3; 10 nucleotides line up with TRBD2. The germline V gene encodes CDR1 LGHNT and CDR2 FRNRAP. J gave up 14 bases and V 2 bases, and 19 bases lay outside the gene matches. CDR3 length: 17 amino acids.

This chain joins TRBV5-1 and TRBJ1-5; D is unclear. Trimming shortened V by 2 bases and J by 3 bases, and 6 bases separated the two germline ends. Germline V lookup: CDR1 SGHRS, CDR2 YFSETQ. The CDR3 consists of 13 residues. This CDR3 reads CASSLLANQPQHF. CDR3 bases: TGCGCCAGCAGCTTACTGGCCAATCAGCCCCAGCATTTT.

The chain is built from TRBV3-1 and TRBJ1-5, with TRBD1 matching 7 bases. The trim removed 6 bases at V and 7 bases at J, leaving 6 bases unmatched. CDR3 size: 13 residues. Germline V CDR1 and CDR2: LGHDT, YNNKEL (reference sequence). CDR3: CASRGQAGQPQHF. The CDR3 coding sequence is TGTGCCAGCAGAGGACAGGCCGGGCAGCCCCAGCATTTT. The full variable domain, rest sourced from reference TRBV3-1 and TRBJ1-5, is DTAVSQTPKYLVTQMGNDKSIKCEQNLGHDTMYWYKQDSKKFLKIMFSYNNKELIINETVPNRFSPKSPDKAHLNLHINSLELGDSAVYFCASRGQAGQPQHFGDGTRLSIL.

V gene TRBV29-1 combines with J gene TRBJ2-7; tentatively, D is TRBD1 (5 bases). The V end was cut by 4 bases, the J end by 3 bases, with 10 bases between. Germline values: CDR1 SQVTM, CDR2 ANQGSEA. The CDR3 has 12 residues. CDR3 coding DNA: TGCAGCGTTGGACAGTCAATCTACGAGCAGTACTTC. It codes for CSVGQSIYEQYF.

This clonotype was counted between two and nine times. V gene TRBV5-1 combines with J gene TRBJ1-2; no reliable D call. The CDR3 runs to 14 residues. V gave up 4 bases and J gave up 5 bases, with 15 bases separating them. The germline CDR1 and CDR2 sequences are SGHRS and YFSETQ. CDR3 DNA: TGCGCCAGCAGCCCCGGAGGACTTCGGTATGGCTACACCTTC. Translated, it gives CASSPGGLRYGYTF.

The genes are TRBV12-3 or TRBV12-4 and TRBJ2-3; perhaps TRBD2 as D (5 bases). V dropped 6 bases and J dropped 14 bases, with 24 bases sitting between them. This CDR3 is built from 14 residues. The CDR3 region is CASSPKREHRYAYF. CDR3 in DNA: TGTGCCAGCAGCCCAAAGAGGGAACACAGATACGCGTATTTT.

The V call is TRBV11-2, the J call TRBJ2-7; D not certain. V was clipped by 2 bases and J by 2 bases, with 10 bases between them. CDR1 is SGHAT and CDR2 is FQNNGV in the germline V gene. CDR3 length: 14 residues. This chain's CDR3 is CASSLKISAYEQYF. The CDR3, as DNA: TGTGCCAGCAGCTTAAAAATCTCCGCCTACGAGCAGTACTTC.

The chain has TRBV19 and TRBJ2-1, with 9 bases aligning to TRBD2. The V and J ends lost 1 base and 5 bases, in that order; junction bases with no gene match: 3. The CDR3 is made up of 15 amino acids. Germline-derived CDR1 and CDR2 are LNHDA and SQIVND (reference sequence). Here the CDR3 DNA reads TGTGCCAGTAGTATAGGGCTAGCGGGAAACAATGAGCAGTTCTTC. It is translated as CASSIGLAGNNEQFF.

This rearrangement joins TRBV11-1 to TRBJ2-1, with 7 bases aligning to TRBD1. After removal of 5 bases from V and 14 bases from J, the junction contained 9 bases not matched to a gene. Germline V gene sequence: CDR1 SGHAT, CDR2 FQDESV (reference sequence). The CDR3 has 12 residues. CDR3 residues: CASSTRQGVEFF. CDR3 nucleotide sequence: TGTGCCAGCAGCACGAGACAGGGAGTGGAGTTCTTC.

The chain combines TRBV12-3 or TRBV12-4 with TRBJ2-5, with D possibly matching TRBD1 (6 bases). Trimming cost V 6 bases and J 11 bases, with 31 bases left between them. This CDR3 spans 17 amino acids. This CDR3 is CASSKGVSGVIWGEQYF. In DNA form, the CDR3 reads TGTGCCAGCAGCAAAGGGGTTTCAGGGGTAATATGGGGTGAGCAGTACTTC.

At least ten counts were recorded for this clonotype. The chain employs TRBV7-9 and TRBJ2-3; D not resolved. The CDR3 loop spans 16 amino acids. The V gene lost 4 bases and the J gene lost 14 bases, with 28 bases spanning the gap. Looked up from germline, CDR1 is SEHNR and CDR2 is FQNEAQ (reference sequence). DNA of the CDR3: TGTGCCAGCAGCTCTTTCCAAGGACCGACGGTGGGATACGCGTATTTT. The encoded protein is CASSSFQGPTVGYAYF.